This T cell receptor beta chain was profiled in a study of OX40 agonist ivuxolimab in advanced cancers. Across the whole study: Enrolled patients in dose escalation had cancers that were hepatocellular carcinoma, melanoma, renal cell or head and neck cancer. Study outcomes and limitations: Partial responders at 0.1-3.0 mg/kg showed near-lowest clonal expansion. Mean expanded clone counts were higher in CD8+ than CD4+ T cells.

The data were produced by immunoSEQ multiplex PCR, yet TCRdb's version contains in-frame clones alone and is incomplete. The sample carries around 13,000 clones, roughly 82% recorded once. Patients with autoimmune history or systemic immunosuppression were excluded. Concerning this clone itself: What it recognizes is unknown.

Germline assignment: CDR1 DFQATT and CDR2 SNEGSKA (reference sequence). The CDR3 is 11 residues long. The source was CD4+ or CD8+ T cells sorted from blood, collected in a trial of the OX40 agonist ivuxolimab. This TCR came from an adult with an advanced solid tumor such as melanoma, head and neck, liver or kidney cancer. The genes are TRBV20-1 and TRBJ2-1, with D unclear. The CDR3: CSTESYNEQFF. The CDR3 DNA reads TGCAGCACAGAATCCTACAATGAGCAGTTCTTC.